Listed here are 27 T cell receptor beta chains from one sample, sequenced in a study of T cell responses to AZD1222 COVID-19 vaccine. Using immunoSEQ multiplex PCR, the repertoire was profiled, and TCRdb retains in-frame clones only, with some absent. The sample contains under 150,000 clones, just over 85% of which appear only once. Source: peripheral blood, taken on day 0 of MenACWY control vaccination. These TCRs come from an adult in good health.

This chain links TRBV7-9 with TRBJ1-1; 7 bases align to TRBD1. With V trimmed by 5 bases and J by 2 bases, 8 bases remained unmatched. Germline values: CDR1 SEHNR, CDR2 FQNEAQ (reference sequence). The CDR3 loop spans 15 amino acids. The CDR3 loop is CASSQPGTENTEAFF. CDR3 in DNA: TGTGCCAGCAGCCAGCCCGGGACAGAAAACACTGAAGCTTTCTTT.

The chain's CDR3 is CASSGTRMYF. The CDR3 DNA follows: TGTGCCAGCAGCGGGACTAGGATGTACTTC. The chain uses TRBV2 and TRBJ2-7, with 8 bases aligning to TRBD2. CDR3 length equals 10 residues. V shed 6 bases, J shed 12 bases, and the junction held 4 bases outside the gene matches. Germline loops: CDR1 SNHLY, CDR2 FYNNEI.

This chain links TRBV3-1 (or the pseudogene TRBV3-2) with TRBJ1-1; TRBD1 is a possible D gene (6 bases). The CDR3 is 12 residues long. Deletions cut 4 bases from V and 4 bases from J, with 7 bases between. Germline assignment: CDR1 LGHDT and CDR2 YNNKEL (reference sequence). CDR3 nucleotides: TGTGCCAGCAGCCTCAGGGGCACTGAAGCTTTCTTT. This encodes CASSLRGTEAFF.

J is TRBJ1-3 and V is TRBV5-1; tentative D call: TRBD1 (5 bases). The length of the CDR3 is 14 residues. Trimming removed 7 bases at V and 0 bases at J, with 11 bases between. Germline CDR1 and CDR2: SGHRS and YFSETQ. CDR3 nucleotide sequence: TGCGCCAGCGCCGGGGACGGCTCTGGAAACACCATATATTTT. It is translated as CASAGDGSGNTIYF. The whole variable domain, remainder taken from reference TRBV5-1 and TRBJ1-3, is KAGVTQTPRYLIKTRGQQVTLSCSPISGHRSVSWYQQTPGQGLQFLFEYFSETQRNKGNFPGRFSGRQFSNSRSEMNVSTLELGDSALYLCASAGDGSGNTIYFGEGSWLTVV.

The chain recombines TRBV5-6 with TRBJ1-5, with D perhaps TRBD1 (6 bases). Per germline, CDR1 SGHDT and CDR2 YYEEEE. The CDR3 consists of 18 residues. V shed 4 bases and J shed 3 bases, with 23 bases lying between them. CDR3 loop: CASSRGQVRLGDNQPQHF. The CDR3 bases are TGTGCCAGCAGCCGGGGGCAAGTCAGGTTGGGAGACAATCAGCCCCAGCATTTT.

This clone has just one count. The chain links TRBV7-2 to TRBJ2-4, with D tentatively TRBD2 (6 bases). Trimming removed 1 base at V and 0 bases at J, with 19 bases between. Germline V gives CDR1 SGHTA, CDR2 FQGNSA. The length of the CDR3 is 19 residues. The CDR3 DNA follows: TGTGCCAGCAGCTTAGAGGGGAGGTCTACCGCTTTAGCCAAAAACATTCAGTACTTC. As protein: CASSLEGRSTALAKNIQYF.

CDR3 nucleotide sequence: TGTGCCAGCAGCAGAGGGGAGACCCAGTACTTC. Residues: CASSRGETQYF. This chain links TRBV7-9 with TRBJ2-5, with D possibly matching TRBD2 (5 bases). V lost 5 bases, J lost 5 bases, and 6 bases lay in between. Germline V lookup: CDR1 SEHNR, CDR2 FQNEAQ (reference sequence). The CDR3 spans 11 residues. Full variable domain (missing parts from reference TRBV7-9 and TRBJ2-5): DTGVSQNPRHKITKRGQNVTFRCDPISEHNRLYWYRQTLGQGPEFLTYFQNEAQLEKSRLLSDRFSAERPKGSFSTLEIQRTEQGDSAMYLCASSRGETQYFGPGTRLLVL.

V gene TRBV21-1 combines with J gene TRBJ2-3; TRBD1 was called by the table and not checked on the DNA. TRBV21-1 is an annotated pseudogene. The length of the CDR3 is 12 residues. CDR3 sequence: CARGVETDTQYF. The CDR3, as DNA: TGTGCCAGAGGGGTGGAGACAGATACGCAGTATTTT.

The genes are TRBV19 and TRBJ1-6; TRBD1 might be the D (5 bases). V lost 6 bases to trimming and J lost 2 bases, with 17 bases between them. There are 17 residues in the CDR3. In germline, CDR1 is LNHDA, CDR2 SQIVND (reference sequence). CDR3 coding DNA: TGTGCCAGTAGCCGGGGACTCGGGGGAACCTATAATTCACCCCTCCACTTT. Translated, it gives CASSRGLGGTYNSPLHF.

This chain uses TRBV4-2 with TRBJ1-2, with a possible D match to TRBD1 (5 bases). The CDR3 loop spans 17 amino acids. V lost 0 bases, J lost 1 base, and 15 bases lay in between. Germline lookup yields CDR1 LGHNA and CDR2 YNFKEQ. The CDR3 DNA reads TGTGCCAGCAGCCAAGATACAGGAGTCCCTAATAACTATGGCTACACCTTC. Residues: CASSQDTGVPNNYGYTF.

The chain uses TRBV7-9 and TRBJ1-2; no clear D gene. The CDR3 runs to 12 residues. Germline V CDR1 and CDR2: SEHNR, FQNEAQ (reference sequence). V was trimmed by 5 bases and J by 7 bases, leaving 11 bases between them. CDR3 in amino acids: CASSLDVAGYTF. CDR3 DNA sequence: TGTGCCAGCAGCCTGGACGTAGCTGGCTACACCTTC. Combining the CDR3 with reference TRBV7-9 and TRBJ1-2 gives the whole variable domain DTGVSQNPRHKITKRGQNVTFRCDPISEHNRLYWYRQTLGQGPEFLTYFQNEAQLEKSRLLSDRFSAERPKGSFSTLEIQRTEQGDSAMYLCASSLDVAGYTFGSGTRLTVV.

This rearrangement joins TRBV7-2 to TRBJ2-7; 14 positions agree with TRBD2. Trimming at V came to 1 base and at J to 1 base, leaving 9 bases not matched to a gene. The germline V gene has CDR1 SGHTA and CDR2 FQGNSA. This CDR3 has 19 residues. The CDR3 nucleotides read TGTGCCAGCAGCTTAGGTTTGGGACTAGCGGGAGCTGGGTCCTACGAGCAGTACTTC. Amino acids: CASSLGLGLAGAGSYEQYF.

The chain has TRBV20-1 and TRBJ1-6; no clear D gene. V was pared by 3 bases and J by 7 bases, with 13 bases between. Germline-derived CDR1 and CDR2 are DFQATT and SNEGSKA (reference sequence). The CDR3 loop spans 14 amino acids. CDR3 sequence: CSASSSGGNSPLHF. CDR3 sequence (DNA): TGCAGTGCTAGTTCGTCAGGAGGGAATTCACCCCTCCACTTT.

The chain has TRBV9 and TRBJ1-1, with D unresolved. V was cut by 0 bases and J by 1 base, with 10 bases left in between. This CDR3 region has 15 residues. CDR1 SGDLS and CDR2 YYNGEE come from the germline V gene. CDR3 DNA: TGTGCCAGCAGCGTAGGTGAGGTAGCGAACACTGAAGCTTTCTTT. It specifies CASSVGEVANTEAFF.

This clone was picked up one time. This chain connects TRBV30 to TRBJ2-5; no reliable D call. CDR1 and CDR2 from the germline V gene are GTSNPN and SVGIG (reference sequence). The CDR3 length is 13 residues. V dropped 3 bases and J dropped 2 bases, with 10 bases sitting between them. CDR3 protein: CAWRRARQETQYF. In DNA form, the CDR3 reads TGTGCCTGGAGACGGGCGAGACAAGAGACCCAGTACTTC.

The chain's CDR3 is CASSLDPGLTFNEQFF. In DNA form, the CDR3 reads TGTGCCAGCAGCTTGGACCCGGGACTAACCTTCAATGAGCAGTTCTTC. The V and J genes are TRBV5-4 and TRBJ2-1; 7 bases line up with TRBD2. The CDR3 runs to 16 residues. The J segment lost 6 bases and the V segment lost 0 bases, leaving 9 bases of the junction unmatched. Germline V gives CDR1 SGHNT, CDR2 YYREEE (reference sequence). Supplemented by reference TRBV5-4 and TRBJ2-1, the full variable domain reads ETGVTQSPTHLIKTRGQQVTLRCSSQSGHNTVSWYQQALGQGPQFIFQYYREEENGRGNFPPRFSGLQFPNYSSELNVNALELDDSALYLCASSLDPGLTFNEQFFGPGTRLTVL.

V usage is TRBV6-4 and J usage is TRBJ2-3, with 7 nucleotides matching TRBD2. Germline CDR1 and CDR2: MRHNA and SNTAGT. The CDR3 consists of 13 residues. J lost 5 bases, V lost 3 bases, and 2 bases had no gene match. DNA of the CDR3: TGTGCCAGCAGTGAGGGGAGGGGAGATACGCAGTATTTT. It is translated as CASSEGRGDTQYF.

This clone was counted only a few times. This rearrangement joins TRBV12-3 or TRBV12-4 to TRBJ1-5; D call uncertain. This CDR3 is 12 amino acids long. Trimming cost V 8 bases and J 2 bases, with 7 bases left between them. CDR3 DNA: TGTGCCAGCTCGAATCGCAATCAGCCCCAGCATTTT. Its translation is CASSNRNQPQHF.

The V and J genes are TRBV19 and TRBJ1-1; TRBD1 is a possible D gene (6 bases). This CDR3 has 16 residues. CDR1 and CDR2 (germline): LNHDA, SQIVND (reference sequence). V was shortened by 0 bases and J by 0 bases, with 11 bases between the two germline ends. CDR3 amino acids: CASSIDDRGLNTEAFF. The DNA of the CDR3 is TGTGCCAGTAGTATAGACGATCGGGGGCTGAACACTGAAGCTTTCTTT.

V and J are TRBV4-1 and TRBJ2-1, with 7 bases aligning to TRBD1. CDR1 and CDR2 from the germline V gene are MGHRA and YSYEKL. The CDR3 contains 16 residues. Trimming removed 4 bases from V and 6 bases from J; junction bases left unmatched: 12. CDR3 residues: CASSLQTGSFGNEQFF. As DNA, the CDR3 is TGCGCCAGCAGCCTTCAGACAGGGAGTTTTGGCAATGAGCAGTTCTTC.

Comment on this clone: This sample includes further DNA sequences coding for the same CDR3. V is TRBV19 and J is TRBJ2-7, with D perhaps TRBD1 (5 bases). V was pared by 6 bases and J by 0 bases, with 9 bases between. Germline V gene lookup returns CDR1 LNHDA and CDR2 SQIVND (reference sequence). The CDR3 has 13 residues. The CDR3 nucleotides are TGTGCCAGTAGCTTACAGGACTCCTACGAGCAGTACTTC. This sequence encodes CASSLQDSYEQYF.

The V call is TRBV28, the J call TRBJ2-1; D remains ambiguous. Trimming shortened V by 5 bases and J by 4 bases, and 6 bases separated the two germline ends. The germline V gene encodes CDR1 MDHEN and CDR2 SYDVKM. The CDR3 spans 12 residues. In DNA form, the CDR3 reads TGTGCCAGCAGTAAAGGGTACAATGAGCAGTTCTTC. Translating it yields CASSKGYNEQFF.

The CDR3 protein is CASSLVSTLNTEAFF. In nucleotides, the CDR3 is TGTGCCAGCAGCTTGGTATCCACCTTGAACACTGAAGCTTTCTTT. The chain is built from TRBV5-5 and TRBJ1-1, with D unresolved. Trimming cost V 0 bases and J 0 bases, with 9 bases left between them. The CDR3 spans 15 residues. Germline lookup yields CDR1 SGHKS and CDR2 YYEKEE (reference sequence).

V and J are TRBV11-3 and TRBJ2-7, with 12 bases matching TRBD2. Germline trimming cut 3 bases from V and 3 bases from J; bases unmatched to any gene: 6. The CDR3 covers 16 residues. Germline V gene data show CDR1 as SGHNT and CDR2 as YENEEA. CDR3 sequence reads: CASSFPGLAGIYEQYF. The DNA for the CDR3 is TGTGCCAGCAGCTTCCCCGGACTAGCGGGAATCTACGAGCAGTACTTC.

The rearrangement joins TRBV3-1 (or the pseudogene TRBV3-2) to TRBJ2-4; possibly TRBD2 for D (6 bases). Trimming left V 1 base short and J 3 bases short, with 7 bases between. In germline, CDR1 is LGHDT, CDR2 YNNKEL (reference sequence). The CDR3 loop spans 14 amino acids. The CDR3: CASSQAGVKNIQYF. The CDR3 DNA reads as TGTGCCAGCAGCCAAGCGGGAGTCAAAAACATTCAGTACTTC.

The chain employs TRBV29-1 and TRBJ2-1; D is unresolved. CDR3 length: 14 residues. CDR1 is SQVTM and CDR2 is ANQGSEA in the germline V gene. Trimming stripped 7 bases from V and 0 bases from J, with 13 bases between. This chain's CDR3 is CSGRFQSSYNEQFF. CDR3 nucleotides: TGCAGCGGCCGTTTTCAGAGCTCCTACAATGAGCAGTTCTTC.

This clone was seen just once. The rearrangement links TRBV24-1 to TRBJ1-1, with 7 bases that match TRBD1. V lost 7 bases, J lost 8 bases, and 3 bases stayed unmatched. Germline V gene data show CDR1 as KGHDR and CDR2 as SFDVKD. The CDR3 runs 11 residues. CDR3 in DNA: TGTGCCACCAGGCCGGGACAGGAAGCTTTCTTT. It codes for CATRPGQEAFF.